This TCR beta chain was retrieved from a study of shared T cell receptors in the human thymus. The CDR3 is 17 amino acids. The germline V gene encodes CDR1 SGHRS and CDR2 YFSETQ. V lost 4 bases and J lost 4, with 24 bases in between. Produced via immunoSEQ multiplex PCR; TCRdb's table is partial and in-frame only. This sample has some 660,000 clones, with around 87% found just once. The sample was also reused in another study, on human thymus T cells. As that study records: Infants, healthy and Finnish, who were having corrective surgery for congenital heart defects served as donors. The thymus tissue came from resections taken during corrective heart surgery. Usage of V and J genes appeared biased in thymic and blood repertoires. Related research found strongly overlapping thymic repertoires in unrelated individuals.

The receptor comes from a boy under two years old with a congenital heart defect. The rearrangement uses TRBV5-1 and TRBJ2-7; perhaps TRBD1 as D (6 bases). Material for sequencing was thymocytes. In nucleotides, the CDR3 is TGCGCCAGCAGCACAGGCACCCCACCGGGACACCTTTACGAGCAGTACTTC. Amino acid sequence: CASSTGTPPGHLYEQYF. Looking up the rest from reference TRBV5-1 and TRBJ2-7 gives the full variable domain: KAGVTQTPRYLIKTRGQQVTLSCSPISGHRSVSWYQQTPGQGLQFLFEYFSETQRNKGNFPGRFSGRQFSNSRSEMNVSTLELGDSALYLCASSTGTPPGHLYEQYFGPGTRLTVT.